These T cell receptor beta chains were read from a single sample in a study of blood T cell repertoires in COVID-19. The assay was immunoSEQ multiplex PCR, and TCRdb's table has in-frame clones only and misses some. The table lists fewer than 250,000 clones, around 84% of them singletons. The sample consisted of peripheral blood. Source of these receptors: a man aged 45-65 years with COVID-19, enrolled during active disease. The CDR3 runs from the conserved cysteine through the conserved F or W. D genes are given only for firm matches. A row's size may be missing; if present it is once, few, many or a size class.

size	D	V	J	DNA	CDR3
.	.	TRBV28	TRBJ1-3	TGTGCCAGCGGTACGGGGGGACACACCACCTCTGGAAACACCATATATTTT	CASGTGGHTTSGNTIYF
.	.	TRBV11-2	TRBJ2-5	TGTGCCAGCAGCTTAGCTCTACAAGAGACCCAGTACTTC	CASSLALQETQYF
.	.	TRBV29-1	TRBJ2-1	TGCAGCGTCGCCAATGCCCCCCGGGGAGCACCAAATGAGCAGTTCTTC	CSVANAPRGAPNEQFF
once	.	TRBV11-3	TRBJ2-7	TGTGCCAGCAGCTTAGTCCTCGCACTCTCCTACGAGCAGTACTTC	CASSLVLALSYEQYF
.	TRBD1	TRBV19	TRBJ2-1	TGTGCCAGTAGTGGAGGGACAGGGGTAGATGAGCAGTTCTTC	CASSGGTGVDEQFF
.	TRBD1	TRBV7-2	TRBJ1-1	TGTGCCAGCAGCTTCGGACAGGGGGGCACTGAAGCTTTCTTT	CASSFGQGGTEAFF
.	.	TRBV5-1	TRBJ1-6	TGCGCCAGCAGCCAGGGCCAGAATTCACCCCTCCACTTT	CASSQGQNSPLHF
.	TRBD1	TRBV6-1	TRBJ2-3	TGTGCCAGCAGTGAGTCTTGGACAGGGGGCACAGATACGCAGTATTTT	CASSESWTGGTDTQYF
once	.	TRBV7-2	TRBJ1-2	TGTGCCAGCTTCAAACCAGTTAACTATGGCTACACCTTC	CASFKPVNYGYTF
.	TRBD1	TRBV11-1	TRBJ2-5	TGTGCCAGCAGCTCAGGGCAAGGTCAGGGGGAAGAGACCCAGTACTTC	CASSSGQGQGEETQYF
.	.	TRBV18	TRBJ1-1	TGTGCCAGCTCACCGACAGGAGGACGAATGAACACTGAAGCTTTCTTT	CASSPTGGRMNTEAFF
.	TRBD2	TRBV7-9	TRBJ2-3	TGTGCCAGCAGCTTAGGTTGGCTAGCGGAGGGGACAGATACGCAGTATTTT	CASSLGWLAEGTDTQYF
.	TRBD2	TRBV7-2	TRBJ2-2	TGTGCCAGCAGCTTACTAGCGGCGAACACCGGGGAGCTGTTTTTT	CASSLLAANTGELFF
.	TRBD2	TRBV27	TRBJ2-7	TGTGCCAGCAGTGCACGCCTAGCGGGATCCTACGAGCAGTACTTC	CASSARLAGSYEQYF
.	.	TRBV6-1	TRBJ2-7	TGTGCCAGCAGTGAAGAAGTACAGGGCTCCTACGAGCAGTACTTC	CASSEEVQGSYEQYF
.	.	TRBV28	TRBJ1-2	TGTGCCAGCAGTTTAGAATGGCAGTATGGCTACACCTTC	CASSLEWQYGYTF
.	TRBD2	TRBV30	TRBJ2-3	TGTGCCTGGAACGGTGGGACTAGCGGGATAGTGGATACGCAGTATTTT	CAWNGGTSGIVDTQYF
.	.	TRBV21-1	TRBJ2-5	TGTGCCAGCAGCAAAACAGGGTATAGAGAGACCCAGTACTTC	CASSKTGYRETQYF
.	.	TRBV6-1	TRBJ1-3	TGTGCCAGCAGTGAAGCGGCGGGAGCTGGAAACACCATATATTTT	CASSEAAGAGNTIYF
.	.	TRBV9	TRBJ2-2	TGTGCCAGCAGCGTTCGACAGCCGAACACCGGGGAGCTGTTTTTT	CASSVRQPNTGELFF
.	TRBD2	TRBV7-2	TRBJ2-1	TGTGCCAGCAGCCCGGGGACTAGCGGACCTATATCTGGCAATGAGCAGTTCTTC	CASSPGTSGPISGNEQFF
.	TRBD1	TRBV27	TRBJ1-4	TGTGCCAGCAGTTCCACCCCGGGACAGAAAAATGAAAAACTGTTTTTT	CASSSTPGQKNEKLFF
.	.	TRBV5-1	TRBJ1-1	TGCGCCAGCAGCTTGAAGCCCTGGGGCTCAATGAACACTGAAGCTTTCTTT	CASSLKPWGSMNTEAFF
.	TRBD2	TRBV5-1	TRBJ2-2	TGCGCCAGCAGCGGTGGACTAGCGGGGCCAAACACCGGGGAGCTGTTTTTT	CASSGGLAGPNTGELFF
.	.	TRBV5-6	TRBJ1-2	TGTGCCAGCAGCTTGGGGCCAGGGGAAGGCTACACCTTC	CASSLGPGEGYTF
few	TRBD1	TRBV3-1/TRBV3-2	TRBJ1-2	TGTGCCAGCAGCCGGGGACAGGGGGCCGACTATGGCTACACCTTC	CASSRGQGADYGYTF
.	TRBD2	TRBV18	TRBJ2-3	TGTGCCAGCTCACCTTTAGCGGGGGGGGCAACAGATACGCAGTATTTT	CASSPLAGGATDTQYF
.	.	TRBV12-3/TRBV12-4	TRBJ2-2	TGTGCCAGCACCACGCGGAACACCGGGGAGCTGTTTTTT	CASTTRNTGELFF
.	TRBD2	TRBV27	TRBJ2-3	TGTGCCAGCAACCCGCTAGCGGGTGGCACAGATACGCAGTATTTT	CASNPLAGGTDTQYF
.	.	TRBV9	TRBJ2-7	TGTGCCAGCAGCGTAGGGGGAGAAGGGATCCGTTTCGAGCAGTACTTC	CASSVGGEGIRFEQYF
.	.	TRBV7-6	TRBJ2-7	TGTGCCAGCAGCTTGGAGACAGGACCCTACGAGCAGTACTTC	CASSLETGPYEQYF
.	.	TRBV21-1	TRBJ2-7	TGTGCCAGCAGCAAAGCGCTTATTCGCAGGGAAAACTACGAGCAGTACTTC	CASSKALIRRENYEQYF
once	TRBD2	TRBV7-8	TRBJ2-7	TGTGCCAGCAGCGGCTCGGTCGAGGCGGGAGTTCCTACCGAGCGGTACTTC	CASSGSVEAGVPTERYF
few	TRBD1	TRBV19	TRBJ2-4	TGTGCCAGTACTGCACCCGGGACAGGACAAAACATTCAGTACTTC	CASTAPGTGQNIQYF
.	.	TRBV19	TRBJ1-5	TGTGCCAGTAGTATAGCTTCCAATCAGCCCCAGCATTTT	CASSIASNQPQHF
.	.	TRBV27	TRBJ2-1	TGTGCCAGCAGTTTAAGGGGTAGGAGTGAGCAGTTCTTC	CASSLRGRSEQFF
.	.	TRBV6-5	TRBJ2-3	TGTGCCAGCAGTTACGCGGAGGGAGATACGCAGTATTTT	CASSYAEGDTQYF
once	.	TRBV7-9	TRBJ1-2	TGTGCCAGCAGTCCTTGGGGGACAGGCTACACCTTC	CASSPWGTGYTF
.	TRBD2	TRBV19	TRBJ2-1	TGTGCCAGTAGGGGACTAGCGGGAATCGGTGAGCAGTTCTTC	CASRGLAGIGEQFF
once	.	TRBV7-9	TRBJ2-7	TGTGCCAGCAGCTCCTTCAGTGACGAGCAGTACTTC	CASSSFSDEQYF
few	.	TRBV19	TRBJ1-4	TGTGCCAGTAGTCCCAGGGGCCTTAATGAAAAACTGTTTTTT	CASSPRGLNEKLFF
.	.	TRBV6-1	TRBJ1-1	TGTGCCAGCAGTGAGCAGGGGAGGAACACTGAAGCTTTCTTT	CASSEQGRNTEAFF
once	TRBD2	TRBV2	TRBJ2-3	TGTGCCAGCAGACCGACTAGCGGGAGGTCGACAGATACGCAGTATTTT	CASRPTSGRSTDTQYF
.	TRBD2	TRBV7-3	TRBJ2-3	TGTGCCAGCAGCCCTACTAGCGGGAGGGCCTCAGATACGCAGTATTTT	CASSPTSGRASDTQYF
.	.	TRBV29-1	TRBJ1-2	TGCAGCGTTGAAGGAAAACAGACTAACTATGGCTACACCTTC	CSVEGKQTNYGYTF
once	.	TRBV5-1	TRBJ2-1	TGCGCCAGCAGCTTGGCCGCGGGATTGGGCAATGAGCAGTTCTTC	CASSLAAGLGNEQFF
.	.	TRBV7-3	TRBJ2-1	TGTGCCAGCAGCTTAACGGGGACTCCCAATGAGCAGTTCTTC	CASSLTGTPNEQFF
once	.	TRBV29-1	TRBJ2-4	TGCAGCGTTCGGGTGGGACTAGCCAAAAACATTCAGTACTTC	CSVRVGLAKNIQYF
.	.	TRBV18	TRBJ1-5	TGTGCCAGCTCACCTCGGTCTGATCAGCCCCAGCATTTT	CASSPRSDQPQHF
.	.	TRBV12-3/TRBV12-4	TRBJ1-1	TGTGCCAGCAGTTTAATAGGGGGCACTGAAGCTTTCTTT	CASSLIGGTEAFF
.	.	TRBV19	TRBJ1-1	TGTGCCAGTAGTCTATTAGGGGACACTGAAGCTTTCTTT	CASSLLGDTEAFF
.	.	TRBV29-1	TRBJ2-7	TGCAGCGTTGAAGATGGTAGCGGGCAGTACTTC	CSVEDGSGQYF
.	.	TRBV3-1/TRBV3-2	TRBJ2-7	TGTGCCAGCAGCCAAGATGTGGCGGGATCCTACGAGCAGTACTTC	CASSQDVAGSYEQYF